Reported below is one TCR beta chain. The data stem from a study of T cells in Graves' hyperthyroidism and ophthalmopathy. The CDR3 has 13 residues. The germline V gene encodes CDR1 SGHKS and CDR2 YYEKEE (reference sequence). Trimming pared 1 base from V and 6 bases from J, leaving 10 bases between. RNA transcripts provided the source from which TCR beta CDR3 regions were amplified. When the TCR CDR3 underwent first-round RT-PCR, the HTBI primer set was used. TCRdb ran MiXCR on the multiplex PCR reads and lists one entry per CDR3 protein. Counted here are 300,000 to 400,000 distinct CDR3 sequences, roughly 15% occurring once; the ten biggest clones make up about 19%.

This clonotype was sampled from a woman under 40 with Graves' ophthalmopathy. The sequenced sample consisted of blood. The V call is TRBV5-5, the J call TRBJ1-2; the D gene is possibly TRBD1 (5 bases). CDR3 in amino acids: CASSLRLQDGYTF. The CDR3 DNA is TGTGCCAGCAGCTTGCGATTACAGGATGGCTACACCTTC.